The 23 T cell receptor beta chains below all came from one sample that was sequenced in a study of OX40 agonist ivuxolimab in advanced cancers. TCRdb keeps only in-frame clones here, not all; method: immunoSEQ multiplex PCR. The sample contains some 80,000 clones, about nine tenths of which appear only once. The input for sequencing was CD4+ or CD8+ T cells sorted from blood, taken in a trial of the OX40 agonist ivuxolimab. The origin of the receptors is an adult with an advanced solid tumor such as melanoma, head and neck, liver or kidney cancer.

This clone was seen a single time. The V gene is TRBV9, the J gene TRBJ1-5; D not certain. V was trimmed by 4 bases and J by 5 bases, leaving 10 bases between them. CDR1 and CDR2 from the germline V gene are SGDLS and YYNGEE. This CDR3 is 13 amino acids long. The CDR3, as DNA: TGTGCCAGCAGCAGTGGGCGGGATCAGCCCCAGCATTTT. The encoded protein is CASSSGRDQPQHF. The variable domain in full, completed from reference TRBV9 and TRBJ1-5, reads DSGVTQTPKHLITATGQRVTLRCSPRSGDLSVYWYQQSLDQGLQFLIQYYNGEERAKGNILERFSAQQFPDLHSELNLSSLELGDSALYFCASSSGRDQPQHFGDGTRLSIL.

The V call is TRBV27, the J call TRBJ2-7; tentative D call: TRBD2 (5 bases). Per the germline V gene, CDR1 is MNHEY and CDR2 is SMNVEV (reference sequence). The V end lost 0 bases, the J end lost 0 bases, and 15 bases lay between the germline ends. The CDR3 length is 17 residues. The CDR3, as DNA: TGTGCCAGCAGTTTATCGGCCGAGGGCTTCCCCTCCTACGAGCAGTACTTC. Protein product: CASSLSAEGFPSYEQYF.

J is TRBJ1-5 and V is TRBV18; 7 bases agree with TRBD1. CDR1 is KGHSH, CDR2 LQKENI, per germline. The CDR3 sequence is 13 residues long. J was trimmed by 9 bases and V by 3 bases; bases with no gene match: 5. In DNA, the CDR3 is TGTGCCAGCTCACCCATGGACAGGAGGCCCCAGCATTTT. Translated, it gives CASSPMDRRPQHF. Supplemented by reference TRBV18 and TRBJ1-5, the full variable domain reads NAGVMQNPRHLVRRRGQEARLRCSPMKGHSHVYWYRQLPEEGLKFMVYLQKENIIDESGMPKERFSAEFPKEGPSILRIQQVVRGDSAAYFCASSPMDRRPQHFGDGTRLSIL.

In its sample, this clone was seen a few times. V gene TRBV30 combines with J gene TRBJ2-7, with D possibly being TRBD1 (6 bases). The CDR3 is made up of 12 amino acids. Germline V gene sequence: CDR1 GTSNPN, CDR2 SVGIG (reference sequence). V was pared by 5 bases and J by 3 bases, with 11 bases between. The CDR3 protein is CAWDKGVYEQYF. The CDR3 DNA reads TGTGCCTGGGACAAGGGGGTCTACGAGCAGTACTTC.

This chain links TRBV6-5 with TRBJ1-1; D gene uncertain. Trimming took 6 bases from V and 1 from J, leaving 9 bases between them. The CDR3 totals 13 residues. In germline, CDR1 is MNHEY, CDR2 SVGAGI. The CDR3 nucleotides are TGTGCCAGCAGCCCTTCCTGGAACACTGAAGCTTTCTTT. This translates into CASSPSWNTEAFF.

This clone was recorded once. CDR3 loop: CASSLAAGQETQYF. The CDR3, as DNA: TGTGCCAGCAGCTTGGCCGCGGGCCAAGAGACCCAGTACTTC. This chain uses TRBV5-6 with TRBJ2-5; D is perhaps TRBD2 (5 bases). From germline, CDR1 is SGHDT and CDR2 YYEEEE. The V end was cut by 0 bases, the J end by 1 base, with 7 bases between. The CDR3 totals 14 residues.

This clone showed up just once. The J gene is TRBJ1-4, the V gene TRBV7-9, with unresolved D. The CDR3 is 14 residues long. V lost 3 bases and J lost 3, with 8 bases in between. CDR1 SEHNR and CDR2 FQNEAQ come from the germline V gene (reference sequence). CDR3: CASSLRTPNEKLFF. The CDR3 DNA follows: TGTGCCAGCAGCTTGCGGACCCCTAATGAAAAACTGTTTTTT.

The V call is TRBV7-6, the J call TRBJ1-1; 7 nucleotides match TRBD1. The CDR3 has 15 residues. After removal of 1 base from V and 1 base from J, the junction contained 3 bases not matched to a gene. Germline CDR1 reads SGHVS; CDR2 reads FNYEAQ. The CDR3 nucleotides read TGTGCCAGCAGCTTAGGACCAGGGGGGAACACTGAAGCTTTCTTT. It yields the protein CASSLGPGGNTEAFF.

The chain joins TRBV11-2 to TRBJ1-6; unclear D gene. Germline V lookup: CDR1 SGHAT, CDR2 FQNNGV. This CDR3 has 14 amino acids. Trimming shortened V by 4 bases and J by 7 bases, and 11 bases separated the two germline ends. The CDR3 is CASSSRWENSPLHF. The CDR3 DNA reads as TGTGCCAGCAGCTCTCGGTGGGAAAATTCACCCCTCCACTTT.

Worth noting for this clone: Other nucleotide sequences from this sample produce the same CDR3. The chain uses TRBV20-1 and TRBJ2-5; D is unclear. Per the germline V gene, CDR1 is DFQATT and CDR2 is SNEGSKA (reference sequence). This CDR3 has 10 residues. Trimming pared 6 bases from V and 2 bases from J, leaving 4 bases between. The CDR3 coding sequence is TGCAGTGCAACTCAAGAGACCCAGTACTTC. This gives the protein CSATQETQYF.

The rearrangement uses TRBV14 and TRBJ1-2, with D possibly being TRBD1 (6 bases). Germline V CDR1 and CDR2: SGHDN, FVKESK. This CDR3 is 13 amino acids long. Between the trimmed V and J ends, which lost 2 bases and 2 bases, there was a span of 6 bases. The CDR3 bases are TGTGCCAGCAGCCAACAGGGGAACTATGGCTACACCTTC. Translating it yields CASSQQGNYGYTF. The entire variable domain, with the rest obtained from reference TRBV14 and TRBJ1-2, is as follows: EAGVTQFPSHSVIEKGQTVTLRCDPISGHDNLYWYRRVMGKEIKFLLHFVKESKQDESGMPNNRFLAERTGGTYSTLKVQPAELEDSGVYFCASSQQGNYGYTFGSGTRLTVV.

The chain links TRBV7-8 to TRBJ1-1, with TRBD1 matching 7 bases. The CDR3 length is 13 residues. Trimming removed 4 bases from V and 11 bases from J; junction bases left unmatched: 10. The V gene's germline CDR1 is SGHVS and CDR2 FQNEAQ. CDR3 protein: CASSSTDRLDAFF. The CDR3 DNA reads as TGTGCCAGCAGCTCCACGGACAGGTTGGATGCTTTCTTT. The full variable domain, in which reference TRBV7-8 and TRBJ1-1 provide the parts outside the CDR3, is GAGVSQSPRYKVAKRGQDVALRCDPISGHVSLFWYQQALGQGPEFLTYFQNEAQLDKSGLPSDRFFAERPEGSVSTLKIQRTQQEDSAVYLCASSSTDRLDAFFGQGTRLTVV.

In its sample, this clone was seen once. The chain recombines TRBV2 with TRBJ2-5; 7 nucleotides agree with TRBD1. The CDR3 totals 12 residues. Germline loops: CDR1 SNHLY, CDR2 FYNNEI. V shed 8 bases and J 2 bases; nucleotides not matched to a gene: 2. The CDR3 bases are TGTGCCAGCGGACAGGCACAAGAGACCCAGTACTTC. It yields the protein CASGQAQETQYF.

The rearrangement links TRBV28 to TRBJ1-2, with 10 nucleotides matching TRBD1. There are 13 residues in the CDR3. The J segment lost 6 bases and the V segment lost 7 bases, leaving 5 bases of the junction unmatched. Germline V CDR1 and CDR2: MDHEN, SYDVKM. The CDR3 is CASTIGTGDGYTF. The CDR3 DNA follows: TGTGCCAGCACCATTGGGACAGGGGATGGCTACACCTTC.

The V gene is TRBV29-1, the J gene TRBJ1-2; maybe TRBD1 (6 bases). With 6 bases removed from V and 4 bases from J, the gap between germline ends came to 21 bases. The CDR3 length is 15 residues. Germline assignment: CDR1 SQVTM and CDR2 ANQGSEA. The CDR3, as DNA: TGCAGCGTCGTCCCCCAGACAGGAGGGATCTATGGCTACACCTTC. It encodes CSVVPQTGGIYGYTF.

The chain has TRBV7-2 and TRBJ1-5; D remains ambiguous. Germline assignment: CDR1 SGHTA and CDR2 FQGNSA. V gave up 2 bases and J gave up 0 bases, with 8 bases separating them. This CDR3 region has 15 residues. As DNA, the CDR3 is TGTGCCAGCAGCTTACAGGTTAATAGCAATCAGCCCCAGCATTTT. Amino acids: CASSLQVNSNQPQHF. Using reference TRBV7-2 and TRBJ1-5 for the parts outside the CDR3, the full variable domain is GAGVSQSPSNKVTEKGKDVELRCDPISGHTALYWYRQSLGQGLEFLIYFQGNSAPDKSGLPSDRFSAERTGGSVSTLTIQRTQQEDSAVYLCASSLQVNSNQPQHFGDGTRLSIL.

The table lists this clone with a count of one. The chain combines TRBV5-1 with TRBJ2-1; TRBD2 aligns across 11 bases. There are 16 residues in the CDR3. Germline V gene sequence: CDR1 SGHRS, CDR2 YFSETQ. Trimming cost V 1 base and J 3 bases; bases outside gene matches: 3. The CDR3 is CASSLNLAGGYNEQFF. The CDR3 DNA reads TGCGCCAGCAGCTTGAACCTAGCGGGGGGCTACAATGAGCAGTTCTTC.

Concerning this clone: At one boundary the junction diverges from the germline segment, which might be a read error. The chain recombines TRBV6-1 with TRBJ2-6, with D perhaps TRBD1 (6 bases). Germline V gene data show CDR1 as MNHNS and CDR2 as SASEGT. The CDR3 has 15 amino acids. The CDR3 loop reads CASREAGAGANVLTF. The CDR3 nucleotides are TGTGCCAGCAGGGAAGCAGGGGCTGGGGCCAACGTCCTGACTTTC.

The V gene is TRBV5-1, the J gene TRBJ2-1; D may be TRBD1 (6 bases). This CDR3 has 13 residues. V lost 4 bases and J 14 bases, leaving 19 bases between the germline ends. Germline assignment: CDR1 SGHRS and CDR2 YFSETQ. The CDR3 reads CASSPVQGSAEFF. CDR3 DNA sequence: TGCGCCAGCAGCCCCGTCCAGGGGTCGGCGGAGTTCTTC.

The chain links TRBV29-1 to TRBJ1-2; D possibly corresponds to TRBD1 (5 bases). The CDR3 extends over 13 amino acids. Germline V gene sequence: CDR1 SQVTM, CDR2 ANQGSEA. Trimming left V 6 bases short and J 2 bases short, with 13 bases between. CDR3 region: CSVPGAQNYGYTF. The CDR3 DNA is TGCAGCGTCCCCGGGGCACAGAACTATGGCTACACCTTC.

The V gene is TRBV7-3, the J gene TRBJ1-1, with 8 bases identical to TRBD1. The CDR3 sequence is 15 residues long. V shed 4 bases and J 5 bases; nucleotides not matched to a gene: 9. Germline assignment: CDR1 SGHTA and CDR2 FQGTGA. DNA of the CDR3: TGTGCCAGCAGCTCACAGGGGGTAGGTGAAACTGAAGCTTTCTTT. It codes for CASSSQGVGETEAFF.

This chain links TRBV18 with TRBJ2-3, with 8 bases matching TRBD1. The CDR3 has 15 amino acids. Trimming removed 1 base from V and 5 bases from J; junction bases left unmatched: 5. Germline V gene data show CDR1 as KGHSH and CDR2 as LQKENI. The CDR3 spells CASSPRTGSEDTQYF. CDR3 coding DNA: TGTGCCAGCTCACCACGGACAGGGAGTGAAGATACGCAGTATTTT. Filled out from reference TRBV18 and TRBJ2-3, the complete variable domain reads NAGVMQNPRHLVRRRGQEARLRCSPMKGHSHVYWYRQLPEEGLKFMVYLQKENIIDESGMPKERFSAEFPKEGPSILRIQQVVRGDSAAYFCASSPRTGSEDTQYFGPGTRLTVL.

The V gene is TRBV5-1, the J gene TRBJ2-1, with a weak D call TRBD1 (6 bases). V lost 0 bases and J 3 bases, leaving 13 bases between the germline ends. Germline assignment: CDR1 SGHRS and CDR2 YFSETQ. The CDR3 contains 16 residues. The DNA for the CDR3 is TGCGCCAGCAGCTTGGAGGGGGTGGCGATCTACAATGAGCAGTTCTTC. Translated: CASSLEGVAIYNEQFF.